This entry lists 12 T cell receptor beta chains sequenced from one sample in a study of CD8 T cells in Susac syndrome. Reverse transcription used about 0.5 to 1 ug RNA and random hexamers. In TCRdb, the immunoSEQ multiplex PCR reads were re-called with MiXCR into one record per CDR3 protein. The sample includes approximately 190,000 distinct CDR3 sequences, 80% to 95% of them seen just once. The sample was CD4+ T cells from PBMCs. These receptors were collected from a human donor in good health.

This clonotype was picked up one time. The chain employs TRBV6-5 and TRBJ1-2, with 9 bases lining up with TRBD1. V lost 6 bases to trimming and J lost 6 bases; unmatched junction nucleotides: 8. Germline V gives CDR1 MNHEY, CDR2 SVGAGI. CDR3 length: 14 residues. CDR3 sequence: CASRDRGGWNGYTF. The CDR3 DNA follows: TGTGCCAGCAGGGACAGGGGTGGATGGAATGGCTACACCTTC.

The rearrangement uses TRBV6-2 or TRBV6-3 and TRBJ1-1, with no clear D. With 3 bases removed from V and 0 bases from J, the gap between germline ends came to 14 bases. CDR1 and CDR2 from the germline V gene are MNHEY and SVGEGT. The CDR3 spans 16 residues. The CDR3 protein is CASSYEEGRLNTEAFF. Here the CDR3 DNA reads TGTGCCAGCAGTTATGAGGAAGGGCGATTGAACACTGAAGCTTTCTTT.

This clonotype was observed once. The chain has TRBV3-1 and TRBJ2-1, with no clear D. The germline V and J ends were trimmed by 4 bases and 8 bases, with 6 bases remaining between them. The CDR3 runs to 11 residues. The germline CDR1 and CDR2 sequences are LGHDT and YNNKEL (reference sequence). The CDR3 loop is CASSLSDEQFF. CDR3 nucleotide sequence: TGTGCCAGCAGCCTGAGCGATGAGCAGTTCTTC.

V gene TRBV4-1 combines with J gene TRBJ2-1, with D tentatively TRBD2 (5 bases). This CDR3 has 15 amino acids. V gave up 0 bases and J gave up 7 bases, with 13 bases separating them. Germline V gene data show CDR1 as MGHRA and CDR2 as YSYEKL. CDR3 protein: CASSQEPARVNEQFF. The CDR3 bases are TGCGCCAGCAGCCAAGAACCCGCGCGGGTTAATGAGCAGTTCTTC.

The chain employs TRBV5-1 and TRBJ1-1, with D possibly being TRBD1 (6 bases). The CDR3 sequence is 14 residues long. Germline V gene lookup returns CDR1 SGHRS and CDR2 YFSETQ. V was pared by 4 bases and J by 8 bases, with 18 bases between. This CDR3 is CASSLREDRSEAFF. The DNA of the CDR3 is TGCGCCAGCAGCCTCCGGGAAGACAGGTCCGAAGCTTTCTTT.

The chain joins TRBV12-3 or TRBV12-4 to TRBJ2-3; D might be TRBD1 (7 bases). V was pared by 4 bases and J by 4 bases, with 21 bases between. The CDR3 sequence is 17 residues long. CDR3 residues: CASSSVARQGGADTQYF. The CDR3 coding sequence is TGTGCCAGCAGTTCCGTCGCCCGACAGGGCGGGGCAGATACGCAGTATTTT.

V usage is TRBV29-1 and J usage is TRBJ1-5, with 7 nucleotides matching TRBD1. Per germline, CDR1 SQVTM and CDR2 ANQGSEA. The trim removed 5 bases at V and 4 bases at J, leaving 8 bases unmatched. The CDR3 has 14 amino acids. DNA for the CDR3: TGCAGCGTTCTTAAGACAGGGCGTAATCAGCCCCAGCATTTT. It translates to CSVLKTGRNQPQHF.

The chain has TRBV30 and TRBJ2-3; D is unresolved. V was cut by 4 bases and J by 4 bases, with 6 bases left in between. Germline CDR1 GTSNPN, CDR2 SVGIG (reference sequence). This CDR3 is built from 11 residues. The CDR3 DNA reads as TGTGCCTGGATTGGGGCAGATACGCAGTATTTT. This translates into CAWIGADTQYF.

This clonotype appeared once. The V gene is TRBV5-1, the J gene TRBJ2-1; 9 bases fit TRBD1. Germline trimming cut 0 bases from V and 6 bases from J; bases unmatched to any gene: 7. The germline V gene has CDR1 SGHRS and CDR2 YFSETQ. The CDR3 runs to 16 residues. CDR3 sequence: CASSLGSGTGLNEQFF. The DNA of the CDR3 is TGCGCCAGCAGCTTGGGGTCCGGGACAGGGCTCAATGAGCAGTTCTTC.

The chain uses TRBV28 and TRBJ2-5, with 8 bases lining up with TRBD1. CDR3 length equals 15 residues. Germline CDR1 is MDHEN and CDR2 is SYDVKM. The junction had 7 bases not matched to a gene; V was cut back by 5 bases and J by 2 bases. This CDR3 is CASSPGQGRQETQYF. The CDR3, as DNA: TGTGCCAGCAGTCCTGGACAGGGCCGGCAAGAGACCCAGTACTTC.

The rearrangement joins TRBV12-3 or TRBV12-4 to TRBJ1-2; 7 bases are a match to TRBD1. V trimming: 5 bases; J trimming: 7 bases; junction bases outside the gene matches: 7. This CDR3 contains 13 residues. CDR3 sequence: CASSLDRAPGYTF. The CDR3 nucleotides read TGTGCCAGCAGTCTTGACAGGGCACCTGGCTACACCTTC.

This chain links TRBV5-1 with TRBJ2-1; TRBD1 matches 11 bases. The V and J ends lost 10 bases and 10 bases, in that order; junction bases with no gene match: 13. Germline values: CDR1 SGHRS, CDR2 YFSETQ. The CDR3 has 14 residues. The chain's CDR3 is CAGRTGQGAREQFF. CDR3 nucleotides: TGCGCCGGAAGGACAGGACAGGGGGCAAGGGAGCAGTTCTTC.